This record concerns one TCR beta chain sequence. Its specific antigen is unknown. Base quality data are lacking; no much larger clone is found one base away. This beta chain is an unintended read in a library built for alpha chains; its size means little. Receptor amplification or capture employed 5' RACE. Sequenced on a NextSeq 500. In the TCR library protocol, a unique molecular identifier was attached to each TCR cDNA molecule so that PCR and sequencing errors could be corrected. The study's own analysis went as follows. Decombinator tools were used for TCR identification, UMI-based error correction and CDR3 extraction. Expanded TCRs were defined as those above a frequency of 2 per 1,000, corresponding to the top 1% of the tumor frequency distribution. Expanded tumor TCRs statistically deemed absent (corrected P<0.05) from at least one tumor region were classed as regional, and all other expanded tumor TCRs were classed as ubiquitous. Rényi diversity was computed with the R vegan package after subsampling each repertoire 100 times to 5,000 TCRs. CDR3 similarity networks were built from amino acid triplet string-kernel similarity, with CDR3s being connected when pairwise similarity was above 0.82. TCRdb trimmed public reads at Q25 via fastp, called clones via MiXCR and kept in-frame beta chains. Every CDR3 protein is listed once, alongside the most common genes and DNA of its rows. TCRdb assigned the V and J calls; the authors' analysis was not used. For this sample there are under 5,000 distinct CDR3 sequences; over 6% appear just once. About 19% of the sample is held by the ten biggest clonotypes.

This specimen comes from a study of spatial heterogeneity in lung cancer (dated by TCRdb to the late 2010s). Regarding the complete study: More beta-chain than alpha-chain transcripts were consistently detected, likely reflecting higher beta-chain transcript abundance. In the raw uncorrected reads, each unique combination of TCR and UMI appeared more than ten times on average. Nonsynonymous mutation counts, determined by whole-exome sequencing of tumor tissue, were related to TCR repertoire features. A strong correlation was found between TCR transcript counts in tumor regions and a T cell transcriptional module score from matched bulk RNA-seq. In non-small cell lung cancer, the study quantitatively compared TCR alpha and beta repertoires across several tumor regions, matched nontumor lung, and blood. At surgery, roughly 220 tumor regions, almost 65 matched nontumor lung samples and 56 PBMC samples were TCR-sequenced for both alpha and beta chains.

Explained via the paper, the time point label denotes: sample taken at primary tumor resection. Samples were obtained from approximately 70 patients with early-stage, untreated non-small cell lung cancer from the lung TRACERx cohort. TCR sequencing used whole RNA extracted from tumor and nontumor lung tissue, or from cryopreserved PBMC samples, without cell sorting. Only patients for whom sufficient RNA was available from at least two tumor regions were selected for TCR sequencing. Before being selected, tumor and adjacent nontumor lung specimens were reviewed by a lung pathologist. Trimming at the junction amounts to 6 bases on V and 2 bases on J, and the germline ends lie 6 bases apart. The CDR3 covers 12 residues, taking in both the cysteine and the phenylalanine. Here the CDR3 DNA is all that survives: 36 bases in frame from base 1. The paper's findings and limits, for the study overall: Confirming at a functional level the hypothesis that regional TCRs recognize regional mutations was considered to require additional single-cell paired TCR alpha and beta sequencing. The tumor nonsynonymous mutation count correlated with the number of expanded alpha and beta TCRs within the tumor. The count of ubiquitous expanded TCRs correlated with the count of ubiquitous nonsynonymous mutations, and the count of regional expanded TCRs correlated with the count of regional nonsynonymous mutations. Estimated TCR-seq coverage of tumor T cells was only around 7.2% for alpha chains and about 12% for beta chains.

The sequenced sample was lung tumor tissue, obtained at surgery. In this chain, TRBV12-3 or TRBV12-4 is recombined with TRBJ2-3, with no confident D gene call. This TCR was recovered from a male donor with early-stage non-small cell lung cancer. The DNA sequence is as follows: TGTGCCAGCAGCTGGGACACAGATACGCAGTATTTT. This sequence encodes CASSWDTDTQYF.